This T cell receptor (beta chain) is drawn from a study of T cells in Graves' hyperthyroidism and ophthalmopathy. Germline V CDR1 and CDR2: DFQATT, SNEGSKA (reference sequence). This CDR3 is built from 14 residues. V was clipped by 3 bases and J by 6 bases, with 15 bases between them. This clonotype came up many times. Using RNA transcripts as the source, TCR beta CDR3 regions were amplified. The HTBI primer set drove a first-round RT-PCR of the TCR CDR3. TCRdb itself ran the multiplex PCR reads through MiXCR, one entry per CDR3 protein. Counted here are about 130,000 distinct CDR3 sequences, approximately 20% occurring once; the ten biggest clones make up around two thirds. Sampled blood dates from first hyperthyroidism diagnosis, and it precedes any ophthalmopathy symptoms. Cells are PBMCs isolated from more than 8.5 ml of fresh blood.

Specimen: blood. This chain links TRBV20-1 with TRBJ2-1; D is ambiguous. This receptor was identified in a woman between 50 and 59 years old with Graves' hyperthyroidism that later progressed to Graves' ophthalmopathy. The chain's CDR3 is CSASKPSIGNEQFF. The CDR3, as DNA: TGCAGTGCTAGCAAACCGTCGATTGGCAATGAGCAGTTCTTC.